This T cell receptor beta chain was sequenced during a study of neoadjuvant anti-PD-1 for oral cavity cancer. No culture or expansion preceded analysis of these blood cells. Profiled with immunoSEQ multiplex PCR; TCRdb holds only in-frame clones, not every one. This table holds around 34,000 clones, around nine tenths found once. Germline CDR1 and CDR2: SGDLS and YYNGEE. The trim removed 0 bases at V and 3 bases at J, leaving 3 bases unmatched. The CDR3 extends over 17 amino acids. The receptor comes from a person between 40 and 80 years old with oral cavity squamous cell carcinoma. Material: PBMCs, obtained before nivolumab (anti-PD-1) treatment. The J gene is TRBJ2-3, the V gene TRBV9; 14 bases line up with TRBD2. This chain's CDR3 is CASSVATSGGATDTQYF. As DNA, the CDR3 is TGTGCCAGCAGCGTAGCGACTAGCGGGGGGGCGACAGATACGCAGTATTTT.